The source of this T cell receptor (beta chain) is a study of cytomegalovirus exposure and HLA in healthy donors. Whole-study context: Most donors, 70% to 85% of a few hundred genotyped, fell in the Caucasian-associated ancestry cluster.

Germline trimming cut 5 bases from V and 3 bases from J; bases unmatched to any gene: 12. This CDR3 region has 18 residues. The germline CDR1 and CDR2 sequences are SGHTA and FQGTGA. This PCR relied on a set of 60 Vbeta primers and 13 Jbeta primers. Only in-frame clones appear in the TCRdb table, and some are missing; sequencing was by immunoSEQ multiplex PCR. Here the sample spans 130,000 or so clones, 60% to 85% being singletons. The receptor was derived from a woman aged 40 to 50 in good health and CMV-seropositive. J is TRBJ2-6 and V is TRBV7-3; TRBD2 matches at 8 bases. Sequenced material: PBMCs. The CDR3 DNA reads as TGTGCCAGCAGCCCCCCAGCGGGGGCCCATAGTGGGGCCAACGTCCTGACTTTC. Protein: CASSPPAGAHSGANVLTF.